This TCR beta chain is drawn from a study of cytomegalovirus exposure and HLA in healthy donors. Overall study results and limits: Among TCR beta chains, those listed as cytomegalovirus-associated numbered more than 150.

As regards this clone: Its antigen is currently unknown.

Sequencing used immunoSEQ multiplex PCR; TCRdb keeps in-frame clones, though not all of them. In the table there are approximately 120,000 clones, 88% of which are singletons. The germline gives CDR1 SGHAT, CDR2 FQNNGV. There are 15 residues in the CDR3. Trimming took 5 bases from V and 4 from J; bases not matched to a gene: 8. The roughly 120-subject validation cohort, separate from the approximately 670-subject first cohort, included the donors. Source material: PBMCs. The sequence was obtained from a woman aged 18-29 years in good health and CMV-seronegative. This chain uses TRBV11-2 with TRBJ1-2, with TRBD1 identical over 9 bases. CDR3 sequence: CASSQPPGQGYGYTF. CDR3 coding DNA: TGTGCCAGCAGCCAGCCCCCGGGACAGGGCTATGGCTACACCTTC.